The rows below give T cell receptor beta chains drawn from one sample of a study of T-cell memory formation after mild COVID-19. TCRdb re-analysed the 5' RACE reads in MiXCR, keeping a single row per CDR3 protein. The sample holds roughly 480,000 distinct CDR3 sequences, about 23% seen once. The sequencing input was PBMCs or a T cell subset sorted from them (not recorded which). The receptors were gathered from an adult woman who had mild COVID-19 (a few samples of this study predate the infection). Cell type and time point are not known. CDR3s include the opening cysteine and the closing phenylalanine or tryptophan. D genes are given only for firm matches. Not all rows give a size; the values are once, few, many and, for expanded clones, a class.

13 TRBJ1-1 TRBV5-1 few . CASSPGTSTEAFF TGCGCCAGCAGCCCCGGGACAAGCACTGAAGCTTTCTTT
11 TRBJ1-1 TRBV10-3 . . CAISDGTEAFF TGTGCCATCAGTGACGGCACTGAAGCTTTCTTT
15 TRBJ2-4 TRBV9 few TRBD2 CASSAGGRATNIQYF TGTGCCAGCAGCGCCGGCGGGAGGGCCACAAACATTCAGTACTTC
17 TRBJ2-5 TRBV12-3/TRBV12-4 . TRBD2 CASSSAHSGNFSETQYF TGTGCCAGCAGTTCCGCCCATAGCGGGAACTTCTCGGAGACCCAGTACTTC
14 TRBJ2-5 TRBV15 . . CATSRDWGGETQYF TGTGCCACCAGCAGAGATTGGGGCGGGGAGACCCAGTACTTC
11 TRBJ2-7 TRBV19 few . CASPGSYEQYF TGTGCCAGTCCTGGGTCCTACGAGCAGTACTTC
14 TRBJ2-3 TRBV7-3 many TRBD2 CASSRSGGTDTQYF TGTGCCAGCAGCCGTAGCGGGGGGACAGATACGCAGTATTTT
13 TRBJ2-1 TRBV2 . . CASSEAGRGEQFF TGTGCCAGCAGTGAAGCGGGGCGGGGTGAGCAGTTCTTC
18 TRBJ2-7 TRBV4-1 . . CASSQDRAPRGLPWEQYF TGCGCCAGCAGCCAAGATAGGGCACCTAGGGGTCTCCCCTGGGAGCAGTACTTC
15 TRBJ1-1 TRBV7-2 few . CASSLAGGFNTEAFF TGTGCCAGCAGCTTAGCGGGCGGGTTCAACACTGAAGCTTTCTTT
16 TRBJ2-3 TRBV5-1 . TRBD1 CASSSGTGIGTDTQYF TGCGCCAGCAGCTCCGGGACAGGCATAGGCACAGATACGCAGTATTTT
12 TRBJ1-1 TRBV7-9 few . CASSFRRAEAFF TGTGCCAGCAGCTTCAGGAGGGCTGAAGCTTTCTTT
15 TRBJ2-1 TRBV7-6 . TRBD2 CASSPSGGRGNEQFF TGTGCCAGCAGCCCGAGCGGGGGGAGAGGCAATGAGCAGTTCTTC
14 TRBJ2-7 TRBV6-5 . . CASSYFGGGSEQYF TGTGCCAGCAGTTACTTCGGCGGAGGGAGCGAGCAGTACTTC
14 TRBJ2-2 TRBV9 . TRBD1 CASSGDREAGELFF TGTGCCAGCAGCGGGGACAGGGAGGCTGGGGAGCTGTTTTTT
18 TRBJ2-3 TRBV12-3/TRBV12-4 many . CASSSADSTVGIRRSQYF TGTGCCAGCAGTTCCGCTGACTCCACGGTGGGGATAAGACGGTCGCAGTATTTT
14 TRBJ2-7 TRBV29-1 few . CSVEDPGEGAEQYF TGCAGCGTTGAAGACCCGGGAGAAGGGGCCGAGCAGTACTTC
16 TRBJ2-7 TRBV5-1 . . CASSLPPNRDSYEQYF TGCGCCAGCAGCTTGCCCCCAAACAGGGACTCCTACGAGCAGTACTTC
12 TRBJ1-6 TRBV6-5 . . CASSYNSSPLHF TGTGCCAGCAGTTACAATTCCTCACCCCTCCACTTT
16 TRBJ2-7 TRBV5-1 many TRBD1 CASSSLTGGPTYEQYF TGCGCCAGCAGTTCCCTCACAGGGGGCCCAACCTACGAGCAGTACTTC
11 TRBJ1-2 TRBV12-5 . . CASGSDYGYTF TGTGCTAGTGGTTCCGACTATGGCTACACCTTC
15 TRBJ2-7 TRBV18 few TRBD1 CASSLQGDRGYEQYF TGTGCCAGCTCACTCCAAGGGGACAGGGGCTACGAGCAGTACTTC
15 TRBJ2-7 TRBV27 few TRBD1 CASAPGTGSSYEQYF TGTGCCAGCGCACCCGGGACAGGGAGCTCCTACGAGCAGTACTTC
14 TRBJ1-1 TRBV12-3/TRBV12-4 . . CASSLVGANTEAFF TGTGCCAGCAGTTTAGTGGGGGCCAACACTGAAGCTTTCTTT
17 TRBJ1-1 TRBV19 . TRBD1 CASSSLDRGQRNTEAFF TGTGCCAGTAGTTCCCTGGACAGGGGGCAGCGGAACACTGAAGCTTTCTTT
17 TRBJ2-1 TRBV7-8 many TRBD2 CASSLAISGDSYNEQFF TGTGCCAGCAGCTTAGCTATTAGCGGGGACTCCTACAATGAGCAGTTCTTC
13 TRBJ1-1 TRBV7-9 . . CASSSLVGTEAFF TGTGCCAGCAGCTCCCTTGTGGGGACTGAAGCTTTCTTT
15 TRBJ2-3 TRBV10-3 . TRBD1 CAIGDPGQSTDTQYF TGTGCCATCGGAGACCCGGGACAGTCCACAGATACGCAGTATTTT
14 TRBJ2-7 TRBV6-2/TRBV6-3 . TRBD1 CASSEGGAHDEQYF TGTGCCAGCAGCGAAGGGGGCGCGCACGACGAGCAGTACTTC
15 TRBJ2-3 TRBV3-1 . TRBD2 CASSPYGGGRDTQYF TGTGCCAGCAGCCCCTACGGCGGGGGACGGGATACGCAGTATTTT
15 TRBJ2-1 TRBV24-1 few . CATSDFQGNYNEQFF TGTGCCACCAGTGATTTTCAGGGGAACTACAATGAGCAGTTCTTC
14 TRBJ2-7 TRBV5-4 . TRBD1 CASSRRDSSYEQYF TGTGCCAGCAGCCGAAGGGACAGCTCCTACGAGCAGTACTTC